The TCR beta chain under discussion was sequenced for a study of blood T cell repertoires in COVID-19. Whole-study context: PBMCs, B-cell-depleted T cells, or T cells were the source of the cDNA or gDNA that made up the material.

Study processing details: How many nucleated cells were present was estimated from reference gene primer amplification. Some clones are missing from TCRdb's copy, which holds only in-frame ones; the method was immunoSEQ multiplex PCR. V and J calls plus clone size are reproduced from that table; the DNA served to infer D and trimming. There are tens of thousands of clones in the sample; roughly 82% occur only once, and more than 20% lies in the top ten. The germline CDR1 and CDR2 sequences are LNHDA and SQIVND (reference sequence). The V end was cut by 10 bases, the J end by 7 bases, with 19 bases between. The CDR3 spans 14 residues.

The chain employs TRBV19 and TRBJ2-2, with D unclear. This TCR derives from a woman aged 45-65 years with acute or convalescent COVID-19. What was sequenced was peripheral blood. The CDR3 loop is CATSGALSGGELFF. In DNA, the CDR3 is TGTGCCACCTCTGGCGCCCTCTCAGGCGGGGAGCTGTTTTTT.